This TCR beta chain was recovered during a study of cytomegalovirus exposure and HLA in healthy donors. Use of 60 Vbeta and 13 Jbeta primers characterized the PCR. Clones were read by immunoSEQ multiplex PCR, and TCRdb kept only the in-frame ones, dropping some. The top ten hold about 2.2% of the sample, which has fewer than 200,000 clones, over 75% seen once. J lost 2 bases, V lost 3 bases, and 14 bases had no gene match. CDR3 length equals 20 residues. Germline CDR1 is KGHSH and CDR2 is LQKENI. The sequence was collected from a male donor in good health and CMV-seronegative. The source material was PBMCs. The chain employs TRBV18 and TRBJ2-6; TRBD1 aligns across 9 bases. The CDR3 sequence is CASSPLSGTGRSTGANVLTF. CDR3 DNA sequence: TGTGCCAGCTCACCGCTATCCGGGACAGGGAGATCTACTGGGGCCAACGTCCTGACTTTC.